A single sample is the source of the 3 T cell receptor beta chains below, sequenced in a study of tumor-infiltrating lymphocytes in primary liver carcinoma. Extraction also yielded germline DNA, while blood RNA was obtained from unsorted whole blood. Researchers generated TCR beta cDNA from about 460 ng of total RNA, relying on a constant-region primer. The TCR beta library was amplified through three nested multiplex PCR rounds in a modified ARM-PCR procedure. The first two PCR rounds used TRBV1-TRBV30 primers with a Cbeta primer, nine to ten cycles each. MiXCR was run by TCRdb on the multiplex PCR reads, yielding one entry per CDR3 protein. The data contain 300,000 to 400,000 distinct CDR3 sequences, 65% of them singletons. Sequenced material: peripheral blood. Source of these receptors: a man between 40 and 49 years old with primary liver carcinoma and hepatitis B virus infection.

Remarks on this clonotype: The germline gene is not matched at one end of the junction; a read error may be the cause. The CDR3 protein is CASSIGRGVRTETFF. In nucleotides, the CDR3 is TGTGCCAGTAGTATCGGGCGGGGGGTAAGGACTGAAACTTTCTTT. The chain uses TRBV19 and TRBJ1-1; a weak D match, TRBD1 (5 bases). The CDR3 length is 15 residues. Germline assignment: CDR1 LNHDA and CDR2 SQIVND (reference sequence).

About this clonotype itself: This could be a read error, since a much larger clone is one nucleotide away. CDR3 coding DNA: TGTGCCGGCAGCCCTTTTAGCGGGAGTGGAGAGACCCAGTACTTC. Amino acids: CAGSPFSGSGETQYF. The J gene is TRBJ2-5, the V gene TRBV7-8, with 9 positions matching TRBD2. Germline CDR1 is SGHVS and CDR2 is FQNEAQ. CDR3 length equals 15 residues.

This chain links TRBV4-1 with TRBJ2-7; 12 bases are shared with TRBD1. From germline, CDR1 is MGHRA and CDR2 YSYEKL. The CDR3 totals 18 residues. V shed 2 bases, J shed 6 bases, and the junction held 14 bases outside the gene matches. This CDR3 reads CASSQSPGQGALGCEQYF. The CDR3 nucleotides are TGCGCCAGCAGCCAATCCCCGGGACAGGGGGCCTTAGGCTGCGAGCAGTACTTC.